Listed below are T cell receptor beta chains from one sample, sequenced in a study of T cells in Graves' hyperthyroidism and ophthalmopathy. TCRdb itself ran the multiplex PCR reads through MiXCR, one entry per CDR3 protein. The sample consists of about 250,000 distinct CDR3 sequences, roughly 22% of them appearing once. The sample consisted of blood. The receptor source for this set is a man younger than 40 with Graves' ophthalmopathy. Both conserved end residues are part of each CDR3. D genes are given only for firm matches. Clone size is shown for a subset of rows, as once, few, many or a class of expanded clone.

j_gene | d_gene | v_gene | abundance | CDR3aa | CDR3nt
TRBJ2-7 | . | TRBV10-3 | . | CAIRSSGPSGEQYF | TGTGCCATCAGGAGTAGCGGACCGTCGGGCGAGCAGTACTTC
TRBJ2-7 | . | TRBV11-2 | . | CASSQIWRGTVYEQYF | .
TRBJ2-1 | TRBD2 | TRBV12-3/TRBV12-4 | . | CASLGGLAGGLSYNEQFF | TGTGCCAGCTTGGGGGGACTAGCGGGAGGCCTCTCCTACAATGAGCAGTTCTTC
TRBJ2-5 | TRBD2 | TRBV2 | . | CASMKRLAAAGETQYF | TGTGCCAGCATGAAGAGACTAGCCGCGGCGGGCGAGACCCAGTACTTC
TRBJ2-5 | . | TRBV20-1 | many | CSVPTVREETQYF | TGCAGTGTTCCGACTGTGAGGGAGGAGACCCAGTACTTC
TRBJ2-2 | TRBD2 | TRBV24-1 | . | CATSDPGLARAGELFF | TGTGCCACCAGTGACCCAGGACTAGCGAGGGCCGGGGAGCTGTTTTTT
TRBJ2-2 | . | TRBV12-3/TRBV12-4 | many | CASLQGSGELFF | TGTGCCAGCTTGCAGGGCTCCGGGGAGCTGTTTTTT
TRBJ2-5 | TRBD1 | TRBV9 | . | CACSADRGQETQYF | TGTGCCTGCAGCGCAGACAGGGGTCAAGAGACCCAGTACTTC
TRBJ2-4 | . | TRBV7-8 | many | CASSPIEGKNIQYF | TGTGCCAGCAGCCCTATTGAGGGGAAAAACATTCAGTACTTC
TRBJ1-2 | . | TRBV30 | many | CAWSVPTARYGYTF | TGTGCCTGGAGTGTGCCGACAGCCCGATATGGCTACACCTTC
TRBJ2-7 | TRBD2 | TRBV20-1 | few | CSARGVTSGTDEQYF | TGCAGTGCTAGAGGGGTTACTAGCGGGACCGACGAGCAGTACTTC
TRBJ1-1 | . | TRBV7-9 | many | CASSLFAVMNTEAFF | TGTGCCAGCAGCTTATTTGCGGTTATGAACACTGAAGCTTTCTTT
TRBJ1-6 | . | TRBV20-1 | . | CSARDLGLGGLNSPLHF | TGCAGTGCTAGAGATCTTGGGCTCGGGGGCCTTAATTCACCCCTCCACTTT
TRBJ1-1 | TRBD1 | TRBV20-1 | once | CSLLGTGGMNTEAFF | TGCAGTCTTTTGGGGACAGGAGGCATGAACACTGAAGCTTTCTTT
TRBJ2-7 | TRBD1 | TRBV9 | many | CASSPHTGTASYEQYF | TGTGCCAGCAGCCCACACACCGGGACAGCATCCTACGAGCAGTACTTC
TRBJ2-1 | . | TRBV5-1 | . | CASNPTSSYNEQFF | TGCGCCAGCAACCCAACTAGCTCCTACAATGAGCAGTTCTTC
TRBJ2-5 | TRBD2 | TRBV5-8 | . | CASSLGTSPIQETQYF | TGTGCCAGCAGCTTGGGGACTAGCCCAATACAAGAGACCCAGTACTTC
TRBJ1-5 | . | TRBV30 | many | CAWSPDSYNQPQHF | TGTGCCTGGAGTCCAGACAGTTACAATCAGCCCCAGCATTTT
TRBJ2-1 | . | TRBV28 | many | CASSSPGSSYNEQFF | TGTGCCAGCAGTTCGCCAGGGAGCTCCTACAATGAGCAGTTCTTC
TRBJ1-2 | . | TRBV7-2 | . | CASSPFLTANYGYTF | TGTGCCAGCAGCCCCTTTTTGACAGCTAACTATGGCTACACCTTC
TRBJ1-1 | . | TRBV18 | . | CASSPQKGRMNTEAFF | TGTGCCAGCTCCCCTCAAAAGGGACGGATGAACACTGAAGCTTTCTTT
TRBJ2-5 | TRBD1 | TRBV7-3 | . | CASSPGTGEETQYF | TGTGCCAGCAGCCCCGGGACAGGAGAAGAGACCCAGTACTTC
TRBJ2-1 | TRBD2 | TRBV27 | . | CASSLYVGLAGVRSYNEQFF | TGTGCCAGCAGTTTATATGTGGGACTAGCGGGAGTCCGCTCCTACAATGAGCAGTTCTTC
TRBJ1-5 | . | TRBV15 | many | CATSRDLISNQPQHF | TGTGCCACCAGCAGAGATCTCATTAGCAATCAGCCCCAGCATTTT
TRBJ1-4 | TRBD1 | TRBV28 | many | CASSLGTAFNEKLFF | TGTGCCAGCAGTTTAGGGACAGCTTTTAATGAAAAACTGTTTTTT
TRBJ2-4 | TRBD1 | TRBV20-1 | few | CSALNRGEAKNIQYF | TGCAGTGCCTTGAACAGGGGAGAGGCCAAAAACATTCAGTACTTC